Sequencing of this T cell receptor (beta chain) was carried out in a study of post-analysis software for immune sequencing data. Study outcomes and limitations: In patients, TRBV5-6, TRBV5-1 and TRBV20-1 belonged to roughly 5 TRBV segments found more frequently than in controls.

CDR1 is DFQATT, CDR2 SNEGSKA, per germline (reference sequence). Trimming shortened V by 5 bases and J by 0 bases, and 8 bases separated the two germline ends. There are 12 residues in the CDR3. The table lists this clonotype with a few counts. Its antigen is unidentified. Libraries were made from TCR beta cDNA, and they carried unique molecular identifiers. Input amounts of roughly 0.85 to 11 million T cells were used. These gave some 500,000 cDNA molecules, so each molecule approximated one T cell. TCRdb independently ran MiXCR on the PCR reads; one entry per CDR3 protein. This sample yields fewer than 900,000 distinct CDR3 sequences, of which roughly 50% are seen a single time; just under 5% belongs to the top ten.

The TCR originated in a girl aged 5 to 17 with multiple sclerosis. Source material: blood. This chain uses TRBV20-1 with TRBJ2-7; D gene unclear. The CDR3 is CSAYTSSYEQYF. The CDR3 nucleotides read TGCAGTGCTTACACGAGCTCCTACGAGCAGTACTTC.